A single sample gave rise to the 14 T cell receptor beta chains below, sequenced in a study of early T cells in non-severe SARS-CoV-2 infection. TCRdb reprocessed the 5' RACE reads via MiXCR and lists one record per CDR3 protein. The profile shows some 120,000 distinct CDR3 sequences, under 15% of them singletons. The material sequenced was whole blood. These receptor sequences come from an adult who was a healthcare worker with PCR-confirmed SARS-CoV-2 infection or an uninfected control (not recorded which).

In DNA, the CDR3 is TGTGCCAGCCTGCGGACATATAACACCGGGGAGCTGTTTTTT. This gives the protein CASLRTYNTGELFF. The rearrangement links TRBV6-5 to TRBJ2-2; weak D call: TRBD1 (5 bases). The V gene's germline CDR1 is MNHEY and CDR2 SVGAGI. The CDR3 is 14 amino acids. The germline V and J ends were trimmed by 8 bases and 2 bases, with 12 bases remaining between them.

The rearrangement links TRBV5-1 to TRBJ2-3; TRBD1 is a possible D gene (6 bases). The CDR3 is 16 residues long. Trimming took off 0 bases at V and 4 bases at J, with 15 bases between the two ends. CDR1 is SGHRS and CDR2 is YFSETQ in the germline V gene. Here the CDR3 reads CASSLAPQGGADTQYF. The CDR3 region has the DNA TGCGCCAGCAGCTTGGCCCCACAGGGTGGTGCAGATACGCAGTATTTT. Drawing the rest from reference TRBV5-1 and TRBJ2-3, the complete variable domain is KAGVTQTPRYLIKTRGQQVTLSCSPISGHRSVSWYQQTPGQGLQFLFEYFSETQRNKGNFPGRFSGRQFSNSRSEMNVSTLELGDSALYLCASSLAPQGGADTQYFGPGTRLTVL.

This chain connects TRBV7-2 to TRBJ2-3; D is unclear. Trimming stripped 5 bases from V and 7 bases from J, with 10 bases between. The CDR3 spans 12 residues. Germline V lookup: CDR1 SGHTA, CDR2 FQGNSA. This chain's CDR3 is CASSRLSNTQYF. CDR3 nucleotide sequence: TGTGCCAGCAGCCGCCTTTCAAATACGCAGTATTTT.

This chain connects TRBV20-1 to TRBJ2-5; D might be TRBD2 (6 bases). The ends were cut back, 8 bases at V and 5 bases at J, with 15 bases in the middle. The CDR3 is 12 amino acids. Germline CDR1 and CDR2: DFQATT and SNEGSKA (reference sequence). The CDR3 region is CSLNRGLETQYF. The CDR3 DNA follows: TGCAGTCTTAACCGGGGGTTGGAGACCCAGTACTTC.

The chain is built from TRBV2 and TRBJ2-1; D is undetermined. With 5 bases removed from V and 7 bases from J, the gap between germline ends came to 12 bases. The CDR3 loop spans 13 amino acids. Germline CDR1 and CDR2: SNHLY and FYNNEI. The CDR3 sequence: CASSSSTQNEQFF. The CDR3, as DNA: TGTGCCAGCAGTTCCTCGACACAGAATGAGCAGTTCTTC.

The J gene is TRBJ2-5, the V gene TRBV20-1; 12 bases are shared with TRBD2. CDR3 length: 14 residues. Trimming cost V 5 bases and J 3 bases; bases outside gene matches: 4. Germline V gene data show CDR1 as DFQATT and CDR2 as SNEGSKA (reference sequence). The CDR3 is CSAYRTSGEETQYF. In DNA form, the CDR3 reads TGCAGTGCTTACCGGACTAGCGGGGAAGAGACCCAGTACTTC.

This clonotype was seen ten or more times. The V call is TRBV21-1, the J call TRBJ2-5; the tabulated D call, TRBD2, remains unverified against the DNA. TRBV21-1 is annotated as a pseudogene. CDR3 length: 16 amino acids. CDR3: CASSKARRVPLETQYF. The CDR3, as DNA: TGTGCCAGCAGCAAAGCGCGGAGGGTGCCATTAGAGACCCAGTACTTC.

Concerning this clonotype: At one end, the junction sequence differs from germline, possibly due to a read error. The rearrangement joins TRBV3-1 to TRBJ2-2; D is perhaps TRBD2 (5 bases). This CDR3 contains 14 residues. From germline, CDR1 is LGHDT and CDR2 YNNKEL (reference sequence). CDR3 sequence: CASSQQSRAGEPFF. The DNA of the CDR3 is TGTGCCAGCAGCCAACAGTCCCGTGCCGGGGAGCCGTTTTTT. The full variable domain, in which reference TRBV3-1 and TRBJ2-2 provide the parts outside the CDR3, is DTAVSQTPKYLVTQMGNDKSIKCEQNLGHDTMYWYKQDSKKFLKIMFSYNNKELIINETVPNRFSPKSPDKAHLNLHINSLELGDSAVYFCASSQQSRAGEPFFGEGSRLTVL.

DNA for the CDR3: TGTGCCAGCAGCGATACCGGGGAGCTGTTTTTT. Protein product: CASSDTGELFF. This chain connects TRBV3-1 to TRBJ2-2; D not certain. The CDR3 contains 11 residues. Trimming pared 5 bases from V and 5 bases from J, leaving 3 bases between. The germline gives CDR1 LGHDT, CDR2 YNNKEL (reference sequence).

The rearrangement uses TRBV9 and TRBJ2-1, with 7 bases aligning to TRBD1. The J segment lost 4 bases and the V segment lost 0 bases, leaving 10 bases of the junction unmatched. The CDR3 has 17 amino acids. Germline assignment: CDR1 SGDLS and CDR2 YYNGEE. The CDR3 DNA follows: TGTGCCAGCAGCGTAGACAGGGGCCGCCATTCATACAATGAGCAGTTCTTC. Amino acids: CASSVDRGRHSYNEQFF.

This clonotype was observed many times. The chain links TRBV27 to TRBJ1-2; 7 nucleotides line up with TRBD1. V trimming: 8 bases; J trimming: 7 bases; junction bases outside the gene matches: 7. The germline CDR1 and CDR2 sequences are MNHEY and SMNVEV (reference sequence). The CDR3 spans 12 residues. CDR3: CASGQGGGGYTF. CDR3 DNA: TGTGCCAGCGGGCAGGGGGGCGGTGGCTACACCTTC.

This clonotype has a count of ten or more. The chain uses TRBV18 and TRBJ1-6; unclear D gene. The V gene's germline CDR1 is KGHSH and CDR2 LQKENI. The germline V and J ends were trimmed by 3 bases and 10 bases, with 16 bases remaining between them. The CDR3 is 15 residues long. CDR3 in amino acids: CASSPPGKGDSPLHF. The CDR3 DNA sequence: TGTGCCAGCTCACCCCCCGGGAAGGGTGACTCACCCCTCCACTTT.

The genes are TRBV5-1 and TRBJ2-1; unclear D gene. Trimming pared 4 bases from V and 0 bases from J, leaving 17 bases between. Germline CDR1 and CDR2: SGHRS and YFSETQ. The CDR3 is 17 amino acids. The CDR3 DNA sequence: TGCGCCAGCAGCCTCTCGCTAACGCTGAGCTCCTACAATGAGCAGTTCTTC. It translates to CASSLSLTLSSYNEQFF.

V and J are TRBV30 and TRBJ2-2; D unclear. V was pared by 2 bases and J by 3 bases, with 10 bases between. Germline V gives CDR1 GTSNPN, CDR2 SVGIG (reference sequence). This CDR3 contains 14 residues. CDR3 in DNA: TGTGCCTGGAGTCATAGGGCCGACACCGGGGAGCTGTTTTTT. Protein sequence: CAWSHRADTGELFF.